The sequence of this T cell receptor (beta chain) was determined in a study of blood T cell repertoires in COVID-19. Study as a whole: Nucleic acid was either cDNA or gDNA, and it came from T cells, B-cell-depleted T cells, or PBMCs.

The CDR3 is made up of 16 amino acids. The germline V gene has CDR1 MDHEN and CDR2 SYDVKM. V was trimmed by 1 base and J by 3 bases, leaving 13 bases between them. During active infection, Seattle patients enrolled and were then monitored through disease. Here immunoSEQ multiplex PCR was the method, and the copy in TCRdb shows in-frame clones only, minus some. The data show over 80,000 clones, with 74% seen just once and over 3.5% held by the top ten. This clone has only one observation. The sample consisted of peripheral blood. The J gene is TRBJ2-4, the V gene TRBV28, with a weak D call TRBD1 (5 bases). The clonotype originates from a man aged 70 or older with COVID-19, enrolled during active disease. The CDR3 region has the DNA TGTGCCAGCAGTTTATTAGCAGGGTTAGGCAAAAACATTCAGTACTTC. This codes for CASSLLAGLGKNIQYF.